This passage covers 26 T cell receptor beta chains from one sample sequenced in a study of CXCR3-negative and CXCR3-positive naive CD8 T cells. 5' RACE that incorporated UMI labels was used to prepare the TRB cDNA libraries. TCRdb re-analyzed the 5' RACE reads; it lists each CDR3 protein once, without DNA. This listing includes 100,000 to 150,000 distinct CDR3 sequences. The sequenced sample was naive CXCR3- CD8+ T cells from blood. The subset was: CD45RO-CCR7+CD27+CD95- naive CD8+ T cells lacking CXCR3 (TNR3-). The receptors shown here come from a human donor in good health. Some clones in this sample may be carry-over from other donors' samples.

J is TRBJ2-1 and V is TRBV28; TCRdb calls TRBD1, which cannot be checked without DNA. The CDR3 has 15 amino acids. Germline V gene data show CDR1 as MDHEN and CDR2 as SYDVKM. The CDR3 sequence is CASSFPAPTYNEQFF. Filled out from reference TRBV28 and TRBJ2-1, the complete variable domain reads DVKVTQSSRYLVKRTGEKVFLECVQDMDHENMFWYRQDPGLGLRLIYFSYDVKMKEKGDIPEGYSVSREKKERFSLILESASTNQTSMYLCASSFPAPTYNEQFFGPGTRLTVL.

This chain uses TRBV4-1 with TRBJ2-7; TCRdb's D call, TRBD2, is unchecked because there is no DNA. CDR1 MGHRA and CDR2 YSYEKL come from the germline V gene. CDR3 length: 13 amino acids. CDR3 in amino acids: CASSHGLVYEQYF.

This chain uses TRBV12-3 or TRBV12-4 with TRBJ2-4; TCRdb picks TRBD2, but there is no DNA to check that call. The CDR3 is 18 amino acids. This chain's CDR3 is CASSLVTSGQLAKNIQYF.

The chain links TRBV7-3 to TRBJ2-1. The V gene's germline CDR1 is SGHTA and CDR2 FQGTGA. CDR3 length: 12 residues. Here the CDR3 reads CASSLSADEQFF. The full variable domain, rest sourced from reference TRBV7-3 and TRBJ2-1, is GAGVSQTPSNKVTEKGKYVELRCDPISGHTALYWYRQSLGQGPEFLIYFQGTGAADDSGLPNDRFFAVRPEGSVSTLKIQRTERGDSAVYLCASSLSADEQFFGPGTRLTVL.

The CDR3 loop is CASSLYQLAGATDTQYF. The rearrangement joins TRBV3-1 to TRBJ2-3; TCRdb's D gene call, TRBD2, goes unchecked for lack of DNA. This CDR3 region has 17 residues. Germline V gives CDR1 LGHDT, CDR2 YNNKEL (reference sequence).

The chain uses TRBV7-9 and TRBJ2-1. CDR3 length: 11 amino acids. CDR1 is SEHNR and CDR2 is FQNEAQ in the germline V gene (reference sequence). The chain's CDR3 is CAIDSLDEQFF. Using reference TRBV7-9 and TRBJ2-1 for the parts outside the CDR3, the full variable domain is DTGVSQNPRHKITKRGQNVTFRCDPISEHNRLYWYRQTLGQGPEFLTYFQNEAQLEKSRLLSDRFSAERPKGSFSTLEIQRTEQGDSAMYLCAIDSLDEQFFGPGTRLTVL.

The chain carries TRBV28 and TRBJ1-1. Germline V gene lookup returns CDR1 MDHEN and CDR2 SYDVKM. This CDR3 has 13 residues. The CDR3 sequence: CASSFLDGTEAFF.

The chain has TRBV6-2 or TRBV6-3 and TRBJ2-7; the TCRdb call, TRBD1, lacks DNA for checking. This CDR3 has 13 amino acids. CDR1 and CDR2 from the germline V gene are MNHEY and SVGEGT. The CDR3 region is CASSRGQDYEQYF.

The chain carries TRBV2 and TRBJ2-7; the D gene TCRdb calls, TRBD2, cannot be checked with no DNA. The CDR3 runs 15 residues. Germline values: CDR1 SNHLY, CDR2 FYNNEI. The CDR3 reads CASTPEGGAHEEQYF.

The chain joins TRBV7-3 to TRBJ2-3; the D gene TCRdb calls, TRBD1, cannot be checked with no DNA. The germline V gene has CDR1 SGHTA and CDR2 FQGTGA. The CDR3 length is 12 residues. CDR3 protein: CASSHRADTQYF.

The rearrangement links TRBV12-3 or TRBV12-4 to TRBJ2-1; there is no DNA to check the TCRdb D call of TRBD2. The CDR3 is 16 amino acids. The CDR3 protein is CASSTRTSGVRNEQFF.

The chain recombines TRBV7-8 with TRBJ2-7; TCRdb's D call, TRBD2, is unchecked because there is no DNA. The germline V gene has CDR1 SGHVS and CDR2 FQNEAQ. This CDR3 comprises 17 residues. The chain's CDR3 is CASSLDGGAGVLNEQYF.

The chain combines TRBV11-3 with TRBJ2-2; lacking DNA, the TRBD2 call made by TCRdb goes unchecked. The germline V gene encodes CDR1 SGHNT and CDR2 YENEEA. The CDR3 covers 12 residues. The CDR3 protein is CASSTAPGELFF.

The genes are TRBV29-1 and TRBJ2-1; the D call from TCRdb, TRBD2, cannot be confirmed without DNA. CDR3 length equals 14 residues. CDR1 is SQVTM and CDR2 is ANQGSEA in the germline V gene. The CDR3 spells CSVAGLAGKNEQFF.

The chain joins TRBV4-3 to TRBJ1-2. CDR3 length equals 15 residues. Per germline, CDR1 LGHNA and CDR2 YSLEER. The CDR3: CASSWNEGGGYGYTF.

The chain combines TRBV7-2 with TRBJ2-1; the TRBD2 assignment by TCRdb is unverifiable without DNA. CDR3 length: 16 amino acids. Germline V gene data show CDR1 as SGHTA and CDR2 as FQGNSA. The CDR3 sequence is CASSLNLRGGHNEQFF.

The gene calls are TRBV7-9 and TRBJ2-7. Per the germline V gene, CDR1 is SEHNR and CDR2 is FQNEAQ (reference sequence). CDR3 length equals 15 residues. The CDR3: CASSSTHGPSYEQYF.

The chain has TRBV4-1 and TRBJ2-1. Germline V CDR1 and CDR2: MGHRA, YSYEKL. The CDR3 is made up of 12 amino acids. CDR3: CASSQLHNEQFF.

The chain recombines TRBV20-1 with TRBJ2-3; TCRdb outputs TRBD1, but without DNA this stays unchecked. This CDR3 region has 14 residues. The germline V gene has CDR1 DFQATT and CDR2 SNEGSKA (reference sequence). The CDR3: CSAKAGTSTDTQYF.

V usage is TRBV28 and J usage is TRBJ2-1; TCRdb's D call of TRBD2 is untestable without DNA. The CDR3 totals 20 residues. The germline V gene has CDR1 MDHEN and CDR2 SYDVKM. This CDR3 is CASSPLSGGQSAWAYNEQFF. The full variable domain, in which reference TRBV28 and TRBJ2-1 provide the parts outside the CDR3, is DVKVTQSSRYLVKRTGEKVFLECVQDMDHENMFWYRQDPGLGLRLIYFSYDVKMKEKGDIPEGYSVSREKKERFSLILESASTNQTSMYLCASSPLSGGQSAWAYNEQFFGPGTRLTVL.

J is TRBJ2-1 and V is TRBV5-1; with no DNA, the TCRdb D assignment of TRBD2 cannot be verified. The CDR3 is made up of 18 amino acids. Germline assignment: CDR1 SGHRS and CDR2 YFSETQ. CDR3 amino acids: CASSSLPSGGLPGNEQFF.

The chain couples TRBV10-3 to TRBJ1-2; lacking DNA, the TRBD1 call made by TCRdb goes unchecked. Germline-derived CDR1 and CDR2 are ENHRY and SYGVKD. This CDR3 region has 14 residues. CDR3 region: CAISEVDRGPGYTF.

The J gene is TRBJ1-2, the V gene TRBV21-1. TRBV21-1 is described as a pseudogene. The CDR3 spans 19 residues. The CDR3 reads CASSKTRNVQGGRRGGYTF.

This chain links TRBV29-1 with TRBJ2-7; TCRdb lists TRBD1, though no DNA is available to test this call. CDR3 length equals 12 residues. The germline V gene encodes CDR1 SQVTM and CDR2 ANQGSEA. The CDR3 sequence: CSVGGIRHEQYF.

The chain couples TRBV29-1 to TRBJ2-2; TCRdb's assignment of TRBD1 cannot be checked, as there is no DNA. The CDR3 spans 14 residues. Germline lookup yields CDR1 SQVTM and CDR2 ANQGSEA. The chain's CDR3 is CSAGGQEFTGELFF.

This chain connects TRBV28 to TRBJ1-4; TCRdb picks TRBD1, but there is no DNA to check that call. The CDR3 covers 16 residues. In germline, CDR1 is MDHEN, CDR2 SYDVKM. CDR3 in amino acids: CASSRTGGATNEKLFF.